The rows below give T cell receptor beta chains drawn from one sample of a study of metastatic and nonmetastatic thyroid tumors. TCRdb re-called the PCR reads via MiXCR. Of about 35,000 clones listed, 17% are singletons. Input material: blood. Receptor source: a male donor with papillary thyroid cancer or a benign thyroid nodule (not recorded which). Some clones in this sample may be carry-over from other donors' samples. Each CDR3 is given without its conserved first and last residue.

v_call: TRBV2; j_call: TRBJ2-7; cdr3_aa: ASSQRFEGWIRELVSREQY
v_call: TRBV18; j_call: TRBJ2-7; cdr3_aa: ASSPGYEQY
v_call: TRBV6-1; j_call: TRBJ1-1; cdr3_aa: ASSVYTGNTEAF
v_call: TRBV5-1; j_call: TRBJ2-1; cdr3_aa: ASSLAPSNEQF
v_call: TRBV20-1; j_call: TRBJ2-7; cdr3_aa: SAPVQGGASYEQY
v_call: TRBV7-9; j_call: TRBJ1-6; cdr3_aa: ESHRAVLSPLH
v_call: TRBV7-8; j_call: TRBJ2-7; cdr3_aa: ASSSRFGGYSYEQY
v_call: TRBV28; j_call: TRBJ1-5; cdr3_aa: ASSLGGDNQPQH
v_call: TRBV20-1; j_call: TRBJ2-3; cdr3_aa: SARDQRGDITDTQY
v_call: TRBV5-1; j_call: TRBJ2-3; cdr3_aa: ASEPLIGSVQY
v_call: TRBV6-2/TRBV6-3; j_call: TRBJ2-7; cdr3_aa: ASSYSGTSGEQY
v_call: TRBV6-2/TRBV6-3; j_call: TRBJ2-1; cdr3_aa: ASSSLAGVYNEQF
v_call: TRBV6-4; j_call: TRBJ2-1; cdr3_aa: ASSVIAGGPHNEQF
v_call: TRBV20-1; j_call: TRBJ2-1; cdr3_aa: SADRLPNEQF
v_call: TRBV3-1; j_call: TRBJ2-6; cdr3_aa: ASSRPDGSGANVLT
v_call: TRBV5-6; j_call: TRBJ2-3; cdr3_aa: ASKNWGTDTQY
v_call: TRBV6-1; j_call: TRBJ1-3; cdr3_aa: ASSEGDGGNTIY
v_call: TRBV6-5; j_call: TRBJ2-7; cdr3_aa: ASSYYEQY
v_call: TRBV10-1; j_call: TRBJ2-3; cdr3_aa: ASSANRLAGGRQY
v_call: TRBV9; j_call: TRBJ2-5; cdr3_aa: ASSSTAQETQY
v_call: TRBV3-1; j_call: TRBJ2-7; cdr3_aa: ASSQASGRREQY
v_call: TRBV7-8; j_call: TRBJ1-5; cdr3_aa: ASSPNPRVSNQPQH
v_call: TRBV7-2; j_call: TRBJ2-7; cdr3_aa: ASSASYEQY
v_call: TRBV6-1; j_call: TRBJ1-1; cdr3_aa: ASRITGMSEAF
v_call: TRBV4-2; j_call: TRBJ2-2; cdr3_aa: ASSKGFQAAGGTGELF
v_call: TRBV7-9; j_call: TRBJ1-2; cdr3_aa: ASSEGTGSYT
v_call: TRBV6-2/TRBV6-3; j_call: TRBJ1-2; cdr3_aa: ASSYSAGFHYCYT
v_call: TRBV19; j_call: TRBJ2-7; cdr3_aa: ASSIGGPRVEQY
v_call: TRBV11-2; j_call: TRBJ2-2; cdr3_aa: ASSFNGREVPGELF
v_call: TRBV5-1; j_call: TRBJ2-7; cdr3_aa: ASSLPSYEQY
v_call: TRBV11-3; j_call: TRBJ2-3; cdr3_aa: ASSLIDGDTQY
v_call: TRBV10-3; j_call: TRBJ2-7; cdr3_aa: AISDRGERLGGTSYEQY
v_call: TRBV2; j_call: TRBJ2-7; cdr3_aa: ASSETLAVSYEQY
v_call: TRBV16; j_call: TRBJ2-3; cdr3_aa: ASSTGTSELYTQY
v_call: TRBV24-1; j_call: TRBJ2-2; cdr3_aa: ATSDPGQGANTGELF
v_call: TRBV30; j_call: TRBJ1-2; cdr3_aa: AWSPGTYGYT
v_call: TRBV6-1; j_call: TRBJ2-2; cdr3_aa: ASDGAAALLTGELF
v_call: TRBV19; j_call: TRBJ2-7; cdr3_aa: ASSIGWTGGTYEQY
v_call: TRBV2; j_call: TRBJ2-7; cdr3_aa: ASSEGLAGGGYEQY
v_call: TRBV5-1; j_call: TRBJ2-5; cdr3_aa: ASSSTTPWGETQY
v_call: TRBV6-2/TRBV6-3; j_call: TRBJ2-1; cdr3_aa: ATSYSTVGSYNDQF
v_call: TRBV6-2/TRBV6-3; j_call: TRBJ2-2; cdr3_aa: ASSYFDRGRWTGELF
v_call: TRBV5-1; j_call: TRBJ2-2; cdr3_aa: ASSLTASNTGELF
v_call: TRBV6-5; j_call: TRBJ2-1; cdr3_aa: ASSYPLGEQF
v_call: TRBV20-1; j_call: TRBJ2-1; cdr3_aa: SARDSASGSLNEQF
v_call: TRBV12-3/TRBV12-4; j_call: TRBJ1-2; cdr3_aa: ASSPRQASNYVGYT
v_call: TRBV20-1; j_call: TRBJ1-2; cdr3_aa: SARGQAGHGYT
v_call: TRBV5-4; j_call: TRBJ2-7; cdr3_aa: ASSTPGPDEQY
v_call: TRBV6-1; j_call: TRBJ2-5; cdr3_aa: ASSYLAGGLETQY